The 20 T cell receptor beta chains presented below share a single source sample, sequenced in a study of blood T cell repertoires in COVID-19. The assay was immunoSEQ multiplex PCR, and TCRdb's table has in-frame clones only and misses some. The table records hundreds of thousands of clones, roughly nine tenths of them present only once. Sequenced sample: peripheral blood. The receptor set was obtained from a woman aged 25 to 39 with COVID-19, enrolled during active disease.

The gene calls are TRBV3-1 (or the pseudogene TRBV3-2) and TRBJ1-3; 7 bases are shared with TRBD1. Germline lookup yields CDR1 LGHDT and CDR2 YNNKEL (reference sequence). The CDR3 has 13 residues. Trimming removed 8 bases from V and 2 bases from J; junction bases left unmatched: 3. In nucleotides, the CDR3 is TGTGCCAGCGGCGACAGGGCTGGAAACACCATATATTTT. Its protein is CASGDRAGNTIYF.

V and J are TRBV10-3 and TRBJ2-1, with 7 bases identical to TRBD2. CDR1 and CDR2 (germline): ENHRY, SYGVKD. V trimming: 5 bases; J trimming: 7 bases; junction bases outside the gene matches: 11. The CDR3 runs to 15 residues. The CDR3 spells CAISFEAGVGNEQFF. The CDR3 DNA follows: TGTGCCATCAGTTTCGAGGCGGGAGTTGGGAATGAGCAGTTCTTC.

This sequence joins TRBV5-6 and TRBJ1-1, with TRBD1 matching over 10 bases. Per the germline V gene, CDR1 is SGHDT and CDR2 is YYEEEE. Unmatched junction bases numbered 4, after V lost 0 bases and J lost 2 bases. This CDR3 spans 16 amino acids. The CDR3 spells CASSLAWTGGNTEAFF. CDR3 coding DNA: TGTGCCAGCAGCTTGGCTTGGACAGGGGGTAACACTGAAGCTTTCTTT.

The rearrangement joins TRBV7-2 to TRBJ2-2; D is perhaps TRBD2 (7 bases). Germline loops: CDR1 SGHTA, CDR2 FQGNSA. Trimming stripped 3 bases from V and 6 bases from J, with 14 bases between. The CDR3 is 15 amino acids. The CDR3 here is CASSFTGGVAGELFF. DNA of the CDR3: TGTGCCAGCAGCTTTACGGGGGGCGTGGCCGGGGAGCTGTTTTTT.

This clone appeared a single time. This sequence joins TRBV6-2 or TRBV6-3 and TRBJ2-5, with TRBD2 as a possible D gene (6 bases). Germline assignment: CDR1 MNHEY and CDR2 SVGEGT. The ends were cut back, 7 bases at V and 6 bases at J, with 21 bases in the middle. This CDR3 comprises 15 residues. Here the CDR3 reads CASTPTGLGVKTQYF. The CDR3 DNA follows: TGTGCCAGCACCCCAACGGGACTTGGGGTAAAGACCCAGTACTTC.

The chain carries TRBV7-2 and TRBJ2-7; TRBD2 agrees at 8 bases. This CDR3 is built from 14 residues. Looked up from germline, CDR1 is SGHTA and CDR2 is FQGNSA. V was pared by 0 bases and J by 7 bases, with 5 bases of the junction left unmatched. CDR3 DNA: TGTGCCAGCAGCTTAGCCCCGGGAGGGCGGGAGCAGTACGTC. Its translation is CASSLAPGGREQYV.

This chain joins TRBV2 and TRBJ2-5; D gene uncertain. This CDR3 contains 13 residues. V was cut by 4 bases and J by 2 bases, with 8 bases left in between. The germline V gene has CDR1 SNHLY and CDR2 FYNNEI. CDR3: CASSAREQETQYF. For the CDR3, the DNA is TGTGCCAGCAGTGCTCGCGAGCAAGAGACCCAGTACTTC.

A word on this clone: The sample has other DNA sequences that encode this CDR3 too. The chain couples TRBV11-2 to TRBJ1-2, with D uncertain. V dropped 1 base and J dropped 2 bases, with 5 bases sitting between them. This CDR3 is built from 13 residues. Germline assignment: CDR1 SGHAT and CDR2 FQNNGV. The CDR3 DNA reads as TGTGCCAGCAGCTTAGGACAAAACTATGGCTACACCTTC. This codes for CASSLGQNYGYTF.

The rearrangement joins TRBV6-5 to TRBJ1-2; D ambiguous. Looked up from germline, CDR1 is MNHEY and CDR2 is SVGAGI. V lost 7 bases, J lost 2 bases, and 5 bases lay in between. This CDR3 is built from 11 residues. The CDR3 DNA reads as TGTGCCAGCACAGCGAACTATGGCTACACCTTC. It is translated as CASTANYGYTF.

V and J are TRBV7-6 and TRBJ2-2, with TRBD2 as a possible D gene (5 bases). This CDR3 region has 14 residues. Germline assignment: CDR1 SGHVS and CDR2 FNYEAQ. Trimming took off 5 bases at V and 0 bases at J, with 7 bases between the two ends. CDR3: CASSPEANTGELFF. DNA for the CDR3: TGTGCCAGCAGCCCGGAGGCGAACACCGGGGAGCTGTTTTTT.

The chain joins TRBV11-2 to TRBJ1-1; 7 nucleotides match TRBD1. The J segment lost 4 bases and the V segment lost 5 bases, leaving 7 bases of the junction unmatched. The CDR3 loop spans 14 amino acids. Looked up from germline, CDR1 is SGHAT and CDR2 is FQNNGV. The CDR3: CASSAEGALTEAFF. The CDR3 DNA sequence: TGTGCCAGCAGCGCCGAGGGGGCACTCACTGAAGCTTTCTTT.

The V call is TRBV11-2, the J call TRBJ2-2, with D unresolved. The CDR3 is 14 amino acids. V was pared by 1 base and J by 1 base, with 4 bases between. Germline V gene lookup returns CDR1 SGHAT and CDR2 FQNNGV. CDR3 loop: CASSLVRNTGELFF. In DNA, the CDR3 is TGTGCCAGCAGCTTAGTCAGGAACACCGGGGAGCTGTTTTTT.

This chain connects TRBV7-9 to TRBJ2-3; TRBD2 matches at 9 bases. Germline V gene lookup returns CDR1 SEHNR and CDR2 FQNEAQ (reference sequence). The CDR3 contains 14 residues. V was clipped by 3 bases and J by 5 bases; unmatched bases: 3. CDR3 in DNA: TGTGCCAGCAGCTTTAGCGGGAGTGTAGATACGCAGTATTTT. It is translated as CASSFSGSVDTQYF. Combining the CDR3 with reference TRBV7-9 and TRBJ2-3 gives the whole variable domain DTGVSQNPRHKITKRGQNVTFRCDPISEHNRLYWYRQTLGQGPEFLTYFQNEAQLEKSRLLSDRFSAERPKGSFSTLEIQRTEQGDSAMYLCASSFSGSVDTQYFGPGTRLTVL.

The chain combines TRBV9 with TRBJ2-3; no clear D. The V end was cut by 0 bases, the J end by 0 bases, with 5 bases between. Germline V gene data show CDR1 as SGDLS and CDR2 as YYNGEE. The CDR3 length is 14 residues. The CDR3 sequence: CASSVARSTDTQYF. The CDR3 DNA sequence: TGTGCCAGCAGCGTAGCTCGGAGCACAGATACGCAGTATTTT.

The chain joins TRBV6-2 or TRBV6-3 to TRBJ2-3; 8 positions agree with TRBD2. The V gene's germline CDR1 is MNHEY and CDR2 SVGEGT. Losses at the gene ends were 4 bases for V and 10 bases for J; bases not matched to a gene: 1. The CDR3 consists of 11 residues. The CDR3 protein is CASSLREAQYF. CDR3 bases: TGTGCCAGCAGTTTGCGGGAGGCGCAGTATTTT.

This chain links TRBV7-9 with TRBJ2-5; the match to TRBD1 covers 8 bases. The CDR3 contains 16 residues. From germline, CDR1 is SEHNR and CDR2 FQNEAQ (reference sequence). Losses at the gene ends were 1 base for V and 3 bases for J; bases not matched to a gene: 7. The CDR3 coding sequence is TGTGCCAGCAGCTTAGGGGCAGGGGGCAGAGAAGAGACCCAGTACTTC. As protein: CASSLGAGGREETQYF. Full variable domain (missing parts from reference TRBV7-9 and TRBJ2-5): DTGVSQNPRHKITKRGQNVTFRCDPISEHNRLYWYRQTLGQGPEFLTYFQNEAQLEKSRLLSDRFSAERPKGSFSTLEIQRTEQGDSAMYLCASSLGAGGREETQYFGPGTRLLVL.

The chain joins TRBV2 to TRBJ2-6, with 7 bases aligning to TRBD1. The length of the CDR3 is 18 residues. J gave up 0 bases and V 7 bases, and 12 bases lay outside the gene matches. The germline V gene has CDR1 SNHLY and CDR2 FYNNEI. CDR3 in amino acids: CASTFSRGTASGANVLTF. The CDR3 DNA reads TGTGCCAGCACCTTCTCAAGGGGGACAGCCTCTGGGGCCAACGTCCTGACTTTC.

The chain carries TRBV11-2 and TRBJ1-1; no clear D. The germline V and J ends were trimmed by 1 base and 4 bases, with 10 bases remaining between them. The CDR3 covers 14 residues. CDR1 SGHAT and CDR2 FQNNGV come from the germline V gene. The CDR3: CASSLVGRGTEAFF. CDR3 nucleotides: TGTGCCAGCAGCTTAGTAGGCCGAGGCACTGAAGCTTTCTTT.

For the CDR3, the DNA is TGTGCCAGCAGTTCAAAGGGAGCAGGGACTTCTAATGAAAAACTGTTTTTT. This gives the protein CASSSKGAGTSNEKLFF. J is TRBJ1-4 and V is TRBV27, with a possible D match to TRBD1 (5 bases). Germline loops: CDR1 MNHEY, CDR2 SMNVEV (reference sequence). This CDR3 has 17 residues. The V end lost 4 bases, the J end lost 3 bases, and 18 bases lay between the germline ends.

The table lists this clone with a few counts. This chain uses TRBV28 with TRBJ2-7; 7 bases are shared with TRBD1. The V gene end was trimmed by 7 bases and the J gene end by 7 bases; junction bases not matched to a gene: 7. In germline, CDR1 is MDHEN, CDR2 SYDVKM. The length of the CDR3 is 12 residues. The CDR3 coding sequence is TGTGCCAGCAACAGACAGGGTGAGGAGCAGTACGTC. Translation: CASNRQGEEQYV.